These 11 T cell receptor beta chains share one sample of origin, sequenced in a study of shared clonotypes between healthy human individuals. Method: immunoSEQ multiplex PCR; TCRdb's copy keeps in-frame clones and lacks some. The sample has 2.5 million or so clones; about 92% are singletons. Sequencing input: naive CD4+ T cells sorted from blood. Specified subset: CD45RA+ positively selected. Receptor source: a man younger than 35 in good health.

The chain is built from TRBV2 and TRBJ2-7, with D uncertain. CDR3 length equals 14 residues. V was shortened by 7 bases and J by 2 bases, with 15 bases between the two germline ends. From germline, CDR1 is SNHLY and CDR2 FYNNEI. In DNA form, the CDR3 reads TGTGCCAGCAAGCTCAGTTATTTGGCCTACGAGCAGTACTTC. The encoded protein is CASKLSYLAYEQYF.

This clone has only one observation. The same CDR3 is also encoded by other DNA sequences in this sample. This rearrangement joins TRBV27 to TRBJ2-6; D possibly corresponds to TRBD1 (5 bases). The CDR3 totals 15 residues. CDR1 MNHEY and CDR2 SMNVEV come from the germline V gene (reference sequence). The V and J ends lost 3 bases and 0 bases respectively, with 6 bases between them. The CDR3 nucleotides read TGTGCCAGCAGTTTTAGGGGCTCTGGGGCCAACGTCCTGACTTTC. Protein product: CASSFRGSGANVLTF. The full variable domain, in which reference TRBV27 and TRBJ2-6 provide the parts outside the CDR3, is EAQVTQNPRYLITVTGKKLTVTCSQNMNHEYMSWYRQDPGLGLRQIYYSMNVEVTDKGDVPEGYKVSRKEKRNFPLILESPSPNQTSLYFCASSFRGSGANVLTFGAGSRLTVL.

The J gene is TRBJ1-2, the V gene TRBV7-9; 8 bases match TRBD1. Germline CDR1 SEHNR, CDR2 FQNEAQ (reference sequence). The CDR3 runs to 14 residues. The J segment lost 7 bases and the V segment lost 5 bases, leaving 9 bases of the junction unmatched. CDR3 in DNA: TGTGCCAGCAGCCCCAGGGGGCTTGAAAGTGGCTACACCTTC. This sequence encodes CASSPRGLESGYTF.

V gene TRBV27 combines with J gene TRBJ2-3; 7 bases map to TRBD2. Trimming took 3 bases from V and 0 from J; bases not matched to a gene: 3. This CDR3 has 15 residues. Germline V CDR1 and CDR2: MNHEY, SMNVEV (reference sequence). The CDR3 DNA is TGTGCCAGCAGTTTTTCTAGCGGTAGCACAGATACGCAGTATTTT. Translation: CASSFSSGSTDTQYF.

This rearrangement joins TRBV28 to TRBJ1-5, with D unresolved. Trimming shortened V by 7 bases and J by 5 bases, and 12 bases separated the two germline ends. The germline CDR1 and CDR2 sequences are MDHEN and SYDVKM. The CDR3 spans 13 residues. CDR3 loop: CASMVEPDQPQHF. Here the CDR3 DNA reads TGTGCCAGCATGGTGGAGCCTGATCAGCCCCAGCATTTT.

The chain combines TRBV28 with TRBJ1-1; D is unclear. CDR3 length: 15 amino acids. The germline gives CDR1 MDHEN, CDR2 SYDVKM. V lost 4 bases and J 0 bases, leaving 12 bases between the germline ends. CDR3 nucleotide sequence: TGTGCCAGCAGTTCTGGCGGTATCATGAACACTGAAGCTTTCTTT. Protein: CASSSGGIMNTEAFF.

This clone was counted once. The V and J genes are TRBV6-1 and TRBJ1-2; the D is unclear. The CDR3 contains 13 residues. CDR1 is MNHNS and CDR2 is SASEGT in the germline V gene. V lost 0 bases and J lost 4, with 6 bases in between. CDR3 DNA: TGTGCCAGCAGTGAAGCCCATGCCTATGGCTACACCTTC. It yields the protein CASSEAHAYGYTF.

The chain has TRBV5-6 and TRBJ2-2, with TRBD2 matching over 7 bases. The germline CDR1 and CDR2 sequences are SGHDT and YYEEEE. The CDR3 has 15 amino acids. The ends lost 3 bases at V and 7 bases at J; junction bases unmatched: 9. The CDR3 coding sequence is TGTGCCAGCAGCTCCCCTCGGGGGGAGTTCGGGGAGCTGTTTTTT. Encoded protein: CASSSPRGEFGELFF.

The chain couples TRBV18 to TRBJ1-2; TRBD1 aligns across 7 bases. CDR3 length equals 14 residues. The germline CDR1 and CDR2 sequences are KGHSH and LQKENI. V trimming: 4 bases; J trimming: 3 bases; junction bases outside the gene matches: 5. CDR3 sequence (DNA): TGTGCCAGCTCACGGAACAGGGGAGACTATGGCTACACCTTC. Its translation is CASSRNRGDYGYTF.

This clone was observed once. Additional DNA sequences in this sample encode the identical CDR3. The chain links TRBV7-3 to TRBJ2-5; 7 bases are a match to TRBD1. J lost 5 bases, V lost 5 bases, and 5 bases had no gene match. Per germline, CDR1 SGHTA and CDR2 FQGTGA. The CDR3 consists of 13 residues. DNA for the CDR3: TGTGCCAGCAGCCGGGGACAGTTGGAGACCCAGTACTTC. Encoded protein: CASSRGQLETQYF.

The genes are TRBV28 and TRBJ2-5, with D possibly TRBD1 on 5 matching bases. Trimming removed 7 bases from V and 5 bases from J, with 14 bases in between. The CDR3 runs to 13 residues. Germline V gene sequence: CDR1 MDHEN, CDR2 SYDVKM. In DNA, the CDR3 is TGTGCCAGCACCCCAGGGTATCGGGAGACCCAGTACTTC. Translating it yields CASTPGYRETQYF.